A selection of T cell receptor beta chains follows, all from one sample in a study of vaccination and CD4 T cells after COVID-19. TCRdb processed the PCR reads anew with MiXCR; each CDR3 protein has one entry. The sample contains around 18,000 distinct CDR3 sequences, approximately 50% of which appear only once. No antigen has been assigned to these receptors. Specimen: CD4+ T cells from blood, cultured in vitro, collected before SARS-CoV-2 vaccination. The receptors stem from a human donor who had recovered from COVID-19. CDR3s include the opening cysteine and the closing phenylalanine or tryptophan. D genes are given only for firm matches. Only some rows state a clone size, as once, few, many or a class for expanded clones.

>-|TRBV27|TRBJ1-1|-
TGTGCCAGCAGTTTAAGGGGGGCGCAAGGTGGATCTGAAGCTTTCTTT
CASSLRGAQGGSEAFF
>few|TRBV15|TRBJ2-5|TRBD2
TGTGCCACCAGCAGAGATGCTAGCGGGAGACAAAGGGAGACCCAGTACTTC
CATSRDASGRQRETQYF
>few|TRBV7-2|TRBJ2-7|TRBD2
TGTGCCAGCAGCCCCCTCCCGGGACTAGCCTACGAGCAGTACTTC
CASSPLPGLAYEQYF
>few|TRBV6-1|TRBJ1-5|TRBD1
TGTGCCAGCAGCCGCGAGGGACAGGAAAATCAGCCCCAGCATTTT
CASSREGQENQPQHF
>-|TRBV10-3|TRBJ2-2|-
TGTGCCATCGGGGGCCCCGGGAGTGACGGGGAGCTGTTTTTT
CAIGGPGSDGELFF
>-|TRBV2|TRBJ2-1|TRBD2
TGTGCCAGCAGGGGGGGGACTTACAATGAGCAGTTCTTC
CASRGGTYNEQFF
>-|TRBV2|TRBJ1-6|-
TGTGCCAGCAGCCGTGAAGGACGGCATAATTCACCCCTCCACTTT
CASSREGRHNSPLHF
>few|TRBV7-2|TRBJ1-4|-
TGTGCCAGCAGCTACCCCCCGGGGGGGATAGATGAAAAACTGTTTTTT
CASSYPPGGIDEKLFF
>-|TRBV5-8|TRBJ2-7|-
TGTGCCAGCAGCTCGACGGGACTCTCGATCTCCTACGAGCAGTACTTC
CASSSTGLSISYEQYF
>-|TRBV6-5|TRBJ2-2|-
TGTGCCAGCAGTTACCTTTCGGGGTTCGACACCGGGGAGCTGTTTTTT
CASSYLSGFDTGELFF
>few|TRBV20-1|TRBJ1-2|TRBD1
TGCAGTGCTAGATCATCCGGGACAGGCTACTATGGCTACACCTTC
CSARSSGTGYYGYTF
>once|TRBV5-1|TRBJ2-7|-
TGCGCCAGCAGCTTGGGGCAGGGCCCCTACGAGCAGTACTTC
CASSLGQGPYEQYF
>few|TRBV2|TRBJ2-3|TRBD1
TGTGCCAGCAGCGGACATATGAGGACAGGGTCCACAGATACGCAGTATTTT
CASSGHMRTGSTDTQYF
>-|TRBV7-6|TRBJ2-1|TRBD1
TGTGCCAGCAGCTTAGGAGGGTTCAGGGGGCGCCTGGACAATGAGCAGTTCTTC
CASSLGGFRGRLDNEQFF
>-|TRBV30|TRBJ2-7|-
TGTGCCTGGAGTGTACAGTTCGAGAGGTGCTGGGTTCTTGGACTATGCGAGCAGTACTTC
CAWSVQFERCWVLGLCEQYF
>-|TRBV2|TRBJ1-4|-
TGTGCCAGCAGCCAAACCCCTGAACTGTTTTTT
CASSQTPELFF
>-|TRBV19|TRBJ2-1|TRBD2
TGTGCCAGTAGTCCCATGGGACTAGCGGGGGGTGAGCAGTTCTTC
CASSPMGLAGGEQFF
>-|TRBV6-1|TRBJ2-5|-
TGTGCCAGCAGGGGCGGGGGCTTCGAGACCCAGTACTTC
CASRGGGFETQYF
>few|TRBV7-9|TRBJ1-5|-
TGTGCCAGCAGCTTCCCCGGAGATCAGCCCCAGCATTTT
CASSFPGDQPQHF
>-|TRBV12-3/TRBV12-4|TRBJ1-3|-
TGTGCCAGCAGTCTCAATTCTGGAAACACCATATATTTT
CASSLNSGNTIYF
>-|TRBV5-4|TRBJ2-5|-
TGTGCCAGCAGACCCGGGACGCAAGAGACCCAGTACTTC
CASRPGTQETQYF
>-|TRBV6-1|TRBJ2-1|TRBD2
TGTGCCAGCGTGGGACTAAGTAATGAGCAGTTCTTC
CASVGLSNEQFF
>once|TRBV18|TRBJ1-1|-
TGTGCCAGCTCACCATCGGGTCGGGGCACTGAAGCTTTCTTT
CASSPSGRGTEAFF
>-|TRBV6-2/TRBV6-3|TRBJ1-5|-
TGTGCCAGCAGTCGGGGGGAGCCCCAGCATTTT
CASSRGEPQHF
>-|TRBV25-1|TRBJ2-2|TRBD1
TGTGCCAGCAGTTATAGGACAGGGGACACCGGGGAGCTGTTTTTT
CASSYRTGDTGELFF
>few|TRBV20-1|TRBJ1-2|-
TGCAGTGCTATACCTTCGACAGGAGTTAGGGATGGCTACACCTTC
CSAIPSTGVRDGYTF
>-|TRBV11-1|TRBJ1-1|TRBD1
TGTGCCAGCAGCTCGCGGGACAGGGGGACGGATGAAGCTTTCTTT
CASSSRDRGTDEAFF
>-|TRBV6-4|TRBJ1-3|-
TGTGCCAGCAGTGACGCCAGGGACTCTGGAAACACCATATATTTT
CASSDARDSGNTIYF
>-|TRBV11-1|TRBJ1-1|TRBD1
TGTGCCAGCAGCTTGGGGACAGAGAACACTGAAGCTTTCTTT
CASSLGTENTEAFF
>few|TRBV7-7|TRBJ2-5|TRBD1
TGTGCTAGCAGCCCCGAGACAGGGGGAGAGACCCAGTACTTC
CASSPETGGETQYF
>-|TRBV7-9|TRBJ2-7|TRBD2
TGTGCCAGCAGCTTACCCCCGGGCGGGAGGGCCTCGTACGAGCAGTACTTC
CASSLPPGGRASYEQYF
>-|TRBV20-1|TRBJ2-3|-
TGCAGTGCCGCTGGGTGGGTAGATACGCAGTATTTT
CSAAGWVDTQYF
>-|TRBV6-5|TRBJ2-7|-
TGTGCCAGCAGTTACCAGCTCGGCTACGAGCAGTACTTC
CASSYQLGYEQYF
>few|TRBV7-2|TRBJ2-2|TRBD2
TGTGCCAGCAGCTTAGGGGGGACTAGCAGACAGACGAACACCGGGGAGCTGTTTTTT
CASSLGGTSRQTNTGELFF
>-|TRBV20-1|TRBJ1-5|-
TGCAGTGCTAGGCCCGGCTCCCTTAATCAGCCCCAGCATTTT
CSARPGSLNQPQHF
>-|TRBV12-3/TRBV12-4|TRBJ2-1|-
TGTGCCAGCAGCCCGCGCGCAGGGGGGGCCCTCAATGAGCAGTTCTTC
CASSPRAGGALNEQFF
>-|TRBV12-3/TRBV12-4|TRBJ2-3|-
TGTGCCAGCAGCCAGCGGGCCTACGCCACAGATACGCAGTATTTT
CASSQRAYATDTQYF
>-|TRBV6-5|TRBJ2-1|-
TGTGCCAGCAGTTACTTGACAGTAGGTTCCTACAATGAGCAGTTCTTC
CASSYLTVGSYNEQFF
>-|TRBV20-1|TRBJ2-7|TRBD1
TGCAGTGCTAGGTTACGGGACAGGGCCTACGAGCAGTACTTC
CSARLRDRAYEQYF
>-|TRBV7-3|TRBJ2-2|-
TGTGCCAGCAGCTTAAGTCGGGGTGGAACCGGGGAGCTGTTTTTT
CASSLSRGGTGELFF
>-|TRBV11-2|TRBJ2-7|TRBD2
TGTGCCAGCACCGACAGGAGGTTACGTGGACTAGCGGGAAAGGGATCACCCCACGAGCAGTACTTC
CASTDRRLRGLAGKGSPHEQYF
>-|TRBV5-1|TRBJ2-2|TRBD1
TGCGCCAGCAGCAGGGACAGGGGGACGAACACCGGGGAGCTGTTTTTT
CASSRDRGTNTGELFF
>-|TRBV5-5|TRBJ2-5|TRBD2
TGTGCCAGCAGCTTACCCCGGGTCGGTCTAGCGGGGAGGCAAGAGACCCAGTACTTC
CASSLPRVGLAGRQETQYF
>-|TRBV12-3/TRBV12-4|TRBJ2-7|-
TGTGCCAGCAGAGTACAGGGAGGGGGCTACGAGCAGTACTTC
CASRVQGGGYEQYF
>-|TRBV19|TRBJ2-3|TRBD2
TGTGCCAGTAGTACTAGCGGGAGCACAGATACGCAGTATTTT
CASSTSGSTDTQYF
>-|TRBV5-4|TRBJ1-1|-
TGTGCCAGCACCATAGGAGGGAACACTGAAGCTTTCTTT
CASTIGGNTEAFF
>-|TRBV20-1|TRBJ2-7|TRBD1
TGCAGTGCTAGAAGAGGGACAGGGGGCGTCGAGCAGTACTTC
CSARRGTGGVEQYF
>-|TRBV6-1|TRBJ2-7|TRBD2
TGTGCCAGCAGAGCAAACAGCGGGAGTTACGAGCAGTACTTC
CASRANSGSYEQYF
>few|TRBV7-2|TRBJ2-7|-
TGTGCCAGCAGCTTAGAATACGACAGATACTTC
CASSLEYDRYF
>-|TRBV6-2/TRBV6-3|TRBJ1-2|-
TGTGCCAGCAGTGACCCCCCAGGGGCCTACACCTTC
CASSDPPGAYTF
>-|TRBV6-4|TRBJ2-2|-
TGTGCCAGCAGTGACTCGGGCACCGGGGAGCTGTTTTTT
CASSDSGTGELFF
>-|TRBV5-4|TRBJ2-7|TRBD2
TGTGCCAGCAGCTCCGGACTAGCGAAGACCTACGAGCAGTACTTC
CASSSGLAKTYEQYF
>-|TRBV10-3|TRBJ1-5|-
TGTGCCATCAGTGAGTCCGTCGGGACCAGGAGCAATCAGCCCCAGCATTTT
CAISESVGTRSNQPQHF
>-|TRBV7-2|TRBJ2-1|TRBD2
TGTGCCAGCAGCCCTCCGGGGGTAGCGGGAGGCTCGTACAATGAGCAGTTCTTC
CASSPPGVAGGSYNEQFF
>once|TRBV7-3|TRBJ2-1|TRBD2
TGTGCCAGCAGCCCGGGACTAGCGGGACCATACAATGAGCAGTTCTTC
CASSPGLAGPYNEQFF
>medium-sized|TRBV5-1|TRBJ1-5|-
TGCGCCAGCAGCTTGGATGGCCAGGGAAATCAGCCCCAGCATTTT
CASSLDGQGNQPQHF
>-|TRBV28|TRBJ2-3|-
TGTGCCAGCAGATATTACCAGGGAAAAGGCACAGATACGCAGTATTTT
CASRYYQGKGTDTQYF
>-|TRBV25-1|TRBJ2-7|-
TGTGCCAGCAGTGACTCATACGAGCAGTACTTC
CASSDSYEQYF